The clone carrying this T cell receptor beta chain was found a few times. The antigen is unknown. The data belong to a study of CD8 T cells in ankylosing spondylitis. Study-wide results and caveats: Fewer than 10 highly homologous variants formed a TCR beta motif that appeared characteristic of ankylosing spondylitis blood.

MiXCR was run by TCRdb on the 5' RACE reads, yielding one entry per CDR3 protein. This repertoire shows under 150,000 distinct CDR3 sequences, about 15% found once; its top ten account for 30% to 35%. The sample was blood, either unsorted or a sorted T cell fraction (not recorded which). This receptor was taken from a male donor with ankylosing spondylitis.

DNA for the CDR3: TGCAGTGCCTCAACAGGGTCCGGGAGCAATCAGCCCCAGCATTTT. Amino acids: CSASTGSGSNQPQHF. The chain couples TRBV20-1 to TRBJ1-5; D is possibly TRBD1 (6 bases). CDR1 is DFQATT, CDR2 SNEGSKA, per germline (reference sequence). The CDR3 is made up of 15 amino acids. The V gene lost 6 bases and the J gene lost 1 base, with 16 bases spanning the gap.